What follows is one T cell receptor beta chain and its context. Its antigen is not known. This sample is drawn from a study of T cell responses to AZD1222 COVID-19 vaccine. Clones were read by immunoSEQ multiplex PCR, and TCRdb kept only the in-frame ones, dropping some. Of about 120,000 clones listed, over 85% are singletons. General observations from the study: The donor group comprised mostly white British people and more females; the analysis possibly underestimated clonal diversity. Nearly half of unique spike-specific TCRs reportedly avoided B.1.351 and B.1.1.7 mutated regions.

CDR3 size: 16 residues. Germline lookup yields CDR1 SGHRS and CDR2 YFSETQ. Trimming removed 0 bases at V and 0 bases at J, with 9 bases between. Sequenced material: peripheral blood, taken on day 0 of AZD1222 vaccination. The J gene is TRBJ1-4, the V gene TRBV5-1, with TRBD1 as a possible D gene (5 bases). The sequence came from an adult in good health. This CDR3 reads CASSLAGGTTNEKLFF. The CDR3 nucleotides are TGCGCCAGCAGCTTGGCGGGGGGGACAACTAATGAAAAACTGTTTTTT.